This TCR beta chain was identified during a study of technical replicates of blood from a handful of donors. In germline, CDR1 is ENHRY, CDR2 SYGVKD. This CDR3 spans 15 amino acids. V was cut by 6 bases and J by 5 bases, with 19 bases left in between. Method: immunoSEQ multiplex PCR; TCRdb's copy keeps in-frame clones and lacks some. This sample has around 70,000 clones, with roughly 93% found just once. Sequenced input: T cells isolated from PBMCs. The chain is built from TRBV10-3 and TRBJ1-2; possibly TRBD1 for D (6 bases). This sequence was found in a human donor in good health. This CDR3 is CAIRDPGGRAYGYTF. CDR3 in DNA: TGTGCCATCAGAGACCCGGGGGGCAGGGCATATGGCTACACCTTC.